Detailed here is one T cell receptor (beta chain). Investigators prepared the TCR beta libraries by applying iRepertoire HTBI primers and Arm-PCR of CDR3 regions. A single record per CDR3 protein comes from TCRdb applying MiXCR to the multiplex PCR reads. The sample shows 350,000 to 450,000 distinct CDR3 sequences, about 15% of them seen only once. This record comes from a study of regulatory T cells in long-lasting Graves disease. Stated time point: newly diagnosed GD, antithyroid drugs for less than 3 months. From RNA extracted from PBMCs, the TCR library was made. These data are also associated with another study on T cells in Graves' hyperthyroidism and ophthalmopathy.

This clonotype originated in a woman aged 40 to 50 with Graves disease. The sample here was peripheral blood mononuclear cells (PBMCs), taken at new diagnosis, from a patient treated with antithyroid drugs.

The CDR3 reads CASSFHHSGSTDTQYF. The CDR3 DNA reads TGTGCCAGCAGTTTCCATCATAGCGGTAGCACAGATACGCAGTATTTT. The chain joins TRBV2 to TRBJ2-3; possibly TRBD2 for D (6 bases). Trimming stripped 5 bases from V and 0 bases from J, with 15 bases between. Germline CDR1 and CDR2: SNHLY and FYNNEI. This CDR3 region has 16 residues.